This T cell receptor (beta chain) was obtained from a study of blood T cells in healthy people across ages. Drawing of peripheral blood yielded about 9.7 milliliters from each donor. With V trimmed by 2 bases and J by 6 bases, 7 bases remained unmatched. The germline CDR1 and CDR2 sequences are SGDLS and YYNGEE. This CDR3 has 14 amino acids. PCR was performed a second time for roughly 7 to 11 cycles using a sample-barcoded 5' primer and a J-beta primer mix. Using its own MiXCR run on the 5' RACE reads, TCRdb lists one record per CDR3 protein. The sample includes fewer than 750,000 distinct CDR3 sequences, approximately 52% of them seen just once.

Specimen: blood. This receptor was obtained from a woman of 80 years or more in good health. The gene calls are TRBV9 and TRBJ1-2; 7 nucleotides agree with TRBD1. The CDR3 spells CASSVIQGRNGYTF. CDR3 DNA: TGTGCCAGCAGCGTCATACAGGGGCGAAATGGCTACACCTTC.